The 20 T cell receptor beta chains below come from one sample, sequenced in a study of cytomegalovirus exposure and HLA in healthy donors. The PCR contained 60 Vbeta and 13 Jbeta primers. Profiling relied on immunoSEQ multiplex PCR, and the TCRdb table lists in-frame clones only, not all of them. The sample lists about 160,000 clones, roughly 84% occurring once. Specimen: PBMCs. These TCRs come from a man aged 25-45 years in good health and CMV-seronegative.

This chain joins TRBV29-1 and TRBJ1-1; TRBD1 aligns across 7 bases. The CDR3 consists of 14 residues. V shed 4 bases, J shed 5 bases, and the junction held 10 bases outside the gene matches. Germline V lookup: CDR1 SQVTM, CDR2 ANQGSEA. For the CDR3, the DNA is TGCAGCGTTGTCGGGACAGTTCTAAGAACTGAAGCTTTCTTT. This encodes CSVVGTVLRTEAFF.

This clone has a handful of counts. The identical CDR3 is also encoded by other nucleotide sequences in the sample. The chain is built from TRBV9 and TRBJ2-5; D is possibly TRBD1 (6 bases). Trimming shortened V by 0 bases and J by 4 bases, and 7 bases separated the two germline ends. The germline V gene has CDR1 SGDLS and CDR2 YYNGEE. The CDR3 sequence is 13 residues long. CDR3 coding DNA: TGTGCCAGCAGCGTAGCCAGGGGAGAGACCCAGTACTTC. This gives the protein CASSVARGETQYF.

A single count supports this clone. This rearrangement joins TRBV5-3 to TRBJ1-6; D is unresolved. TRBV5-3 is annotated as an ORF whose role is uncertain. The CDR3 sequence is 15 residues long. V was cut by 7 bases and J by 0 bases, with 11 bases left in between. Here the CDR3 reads CARPRGSSYNSPLHF. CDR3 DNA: TGTGCCAGACCGCGAGGAAGCTCCTATAATTCACCCCTCCACTTT.

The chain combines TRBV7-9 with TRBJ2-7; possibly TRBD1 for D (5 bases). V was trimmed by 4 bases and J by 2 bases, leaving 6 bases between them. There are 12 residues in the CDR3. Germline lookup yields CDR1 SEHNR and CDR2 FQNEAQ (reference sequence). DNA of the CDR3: TGTGCCAGCAGCTCCAGGGCCTACGAGCAGTACTTC. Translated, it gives CASSSRAYEQYF. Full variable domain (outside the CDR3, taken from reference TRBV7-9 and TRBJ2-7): DTGVSQNPRHKITKRGQNVTFRCDPISEHNRLYWYRQTLGQGPEFLTYFQNEAQLEKSRLLSDRFSAERPKGSFSTLEIQRTEQGDSAMYLCASSSRAYEQYFGPGTRLTVT.

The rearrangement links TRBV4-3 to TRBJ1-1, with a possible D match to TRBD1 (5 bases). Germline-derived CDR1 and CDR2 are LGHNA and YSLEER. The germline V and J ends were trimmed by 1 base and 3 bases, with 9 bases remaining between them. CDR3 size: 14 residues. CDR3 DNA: TGCGCCAGCAGCCAAGCAGGAGGGGACACTGAAGCTTTCTTT. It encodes CASSQAGGDTEAFF.

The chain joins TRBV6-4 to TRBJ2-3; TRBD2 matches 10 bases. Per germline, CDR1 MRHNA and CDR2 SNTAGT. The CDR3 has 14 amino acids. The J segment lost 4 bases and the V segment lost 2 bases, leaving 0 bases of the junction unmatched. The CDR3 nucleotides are TGTGCCAGCAGTGACAGCGGGGGGGCAGATACGCAGTATTTT. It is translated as CASSDSGGADTQYF.

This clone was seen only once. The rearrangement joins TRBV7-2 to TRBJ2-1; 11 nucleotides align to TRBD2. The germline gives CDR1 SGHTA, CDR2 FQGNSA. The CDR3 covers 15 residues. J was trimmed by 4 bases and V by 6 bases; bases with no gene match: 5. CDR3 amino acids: CASRQTSGTYNEQFF. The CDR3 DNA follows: TGTGCCAGCAGACAGACTAGCGGGACTTACAATGAGCAGTTCTTC.

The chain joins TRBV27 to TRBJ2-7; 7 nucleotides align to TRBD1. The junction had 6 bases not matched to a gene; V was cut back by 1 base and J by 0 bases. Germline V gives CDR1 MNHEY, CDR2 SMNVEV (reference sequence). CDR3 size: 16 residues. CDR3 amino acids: CASSLWRQGASYEQYF. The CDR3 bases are TGTGCCAGCAGTTTATGGCGACAGGGAGCCTCCTACGAGCAGTACTTC.

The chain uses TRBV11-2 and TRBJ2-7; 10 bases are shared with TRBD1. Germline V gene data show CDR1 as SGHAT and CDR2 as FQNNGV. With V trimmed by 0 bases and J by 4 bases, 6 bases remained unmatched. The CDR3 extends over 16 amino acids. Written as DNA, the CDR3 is TGTGCCAGCAGCTTAGATTCCGGGACAGGGGTATACGAGCAGTACTTC. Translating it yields CASSLDSGTGVYEQYF.

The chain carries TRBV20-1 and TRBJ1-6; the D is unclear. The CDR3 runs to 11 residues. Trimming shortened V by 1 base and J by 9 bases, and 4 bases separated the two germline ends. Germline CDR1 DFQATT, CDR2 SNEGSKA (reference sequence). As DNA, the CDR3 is TGCAGTGCTAGAGGAGGTTCACCCCTCCACTTT. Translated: CSARGGSPLHF.

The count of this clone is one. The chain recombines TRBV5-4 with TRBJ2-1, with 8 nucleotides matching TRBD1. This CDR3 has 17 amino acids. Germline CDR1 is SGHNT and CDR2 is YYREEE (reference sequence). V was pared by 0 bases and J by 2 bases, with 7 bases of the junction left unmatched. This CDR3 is CASSLAHRGSAYNEQFF. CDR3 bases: TGTGCCAGCAGCTTGGCACACAGGGGGTCAGCCTACAATGAGCAGTTCTTC.

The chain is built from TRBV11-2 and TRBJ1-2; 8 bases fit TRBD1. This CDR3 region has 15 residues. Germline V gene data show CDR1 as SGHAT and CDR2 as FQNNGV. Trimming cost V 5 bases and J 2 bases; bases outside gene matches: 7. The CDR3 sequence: CASSAGTGGNYGYTF. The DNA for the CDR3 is TGTGCCAGCAGCGCCGGGACAGGAGGAAACTATGGCTACACCTTC.

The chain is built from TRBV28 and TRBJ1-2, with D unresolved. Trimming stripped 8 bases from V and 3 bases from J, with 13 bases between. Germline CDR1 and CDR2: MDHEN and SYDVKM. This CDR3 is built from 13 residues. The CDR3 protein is CASRGTGYYGYTF. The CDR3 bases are TGTGCCAGCCGGGGTACTGGATACTATGGCTACACCTTC.

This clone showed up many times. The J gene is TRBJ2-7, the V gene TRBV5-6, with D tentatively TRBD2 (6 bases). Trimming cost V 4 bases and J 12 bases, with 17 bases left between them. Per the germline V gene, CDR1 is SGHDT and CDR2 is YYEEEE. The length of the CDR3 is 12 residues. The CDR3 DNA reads TGTGCCAGCAGCGCGGAGGGCCTACTGCGGTACTTC. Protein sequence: CASSAEGLLRYF. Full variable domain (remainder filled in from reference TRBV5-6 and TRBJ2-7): DAGVTQSPTHLIKTRGQQVTLRCSPKSGHDTVSWYQQALGQGPQFIFQYYEEEERQRGNFPDRFSGHQFPNYSSELNVNALLLGDSALYLCASSAEGLLRYFGPGTRLTVT.

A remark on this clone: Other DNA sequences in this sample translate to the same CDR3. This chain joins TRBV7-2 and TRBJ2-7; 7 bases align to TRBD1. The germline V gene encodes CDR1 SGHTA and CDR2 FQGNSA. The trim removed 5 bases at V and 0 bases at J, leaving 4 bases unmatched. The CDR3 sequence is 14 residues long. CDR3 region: CASSLGQSSYEQYF. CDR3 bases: TGTGCCAGCAGCCTGGGACAGAGCTCCTACGAGCAGTACTTC.

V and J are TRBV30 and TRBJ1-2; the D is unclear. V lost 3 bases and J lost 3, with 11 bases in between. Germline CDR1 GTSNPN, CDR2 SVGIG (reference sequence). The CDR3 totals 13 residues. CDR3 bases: TGTGCCTGGAGCGCGGCAGTTCACTATGGCTACACCTTC. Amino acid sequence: CAWSAAVHYGYTF.

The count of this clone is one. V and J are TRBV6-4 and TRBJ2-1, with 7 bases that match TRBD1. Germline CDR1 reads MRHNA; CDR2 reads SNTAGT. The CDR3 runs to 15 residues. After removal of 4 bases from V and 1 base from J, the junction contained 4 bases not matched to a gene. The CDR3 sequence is CASSVRDSSYNEQFF. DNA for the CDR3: TGTGCCAGCAGTGTCCGGGACAGTTCCTACAATGAGCAGTTCTTC.

CDR3 residues: CASSLGDIRNNEQFF. CDR3 nucleotides: TGTGCCAGCAGCTTAGGGGACATACGAAACAATGAGCAGTTCTTC. The V gene is TRBV7-6, the J gene TRBJ2-1; D possibly corresponds to TRBD1 (6 bases). Trimming stripped 1 base from V and 5 bases from J, with 12 bases between. The CDR3 runs 15 residues. Germline-derived CDR1 and CDR2 are SGHVS and FNYEAQ.

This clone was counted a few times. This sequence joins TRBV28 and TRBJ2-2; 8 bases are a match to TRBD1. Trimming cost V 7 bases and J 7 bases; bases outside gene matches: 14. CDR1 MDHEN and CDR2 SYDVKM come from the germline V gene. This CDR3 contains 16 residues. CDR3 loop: CASIRGGQGAIGELFF. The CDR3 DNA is TGTGCCAGCATCCGAGGGGGGCAGGGGGCGATCGGGGAGCTGTTTTTT.

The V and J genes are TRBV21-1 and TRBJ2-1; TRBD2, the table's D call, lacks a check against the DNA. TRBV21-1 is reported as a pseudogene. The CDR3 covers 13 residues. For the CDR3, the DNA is TGTGCCACCACCGGTGAATCCTACAATGAGCAGTTCTTC. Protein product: CATTGESYNEQFF.